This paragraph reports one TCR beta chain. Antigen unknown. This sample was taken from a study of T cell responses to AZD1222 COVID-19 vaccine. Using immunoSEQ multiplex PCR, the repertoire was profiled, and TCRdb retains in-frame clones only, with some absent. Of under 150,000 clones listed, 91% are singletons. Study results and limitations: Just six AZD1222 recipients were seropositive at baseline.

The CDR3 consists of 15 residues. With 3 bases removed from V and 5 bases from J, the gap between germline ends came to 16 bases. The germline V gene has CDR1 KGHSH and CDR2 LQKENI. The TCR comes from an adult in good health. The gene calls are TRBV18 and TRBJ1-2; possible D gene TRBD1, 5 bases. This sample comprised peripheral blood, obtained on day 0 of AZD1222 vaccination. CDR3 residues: CASSPVPLGRYGYTF. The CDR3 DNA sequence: TGTGCCAGCTCACCCGTTCCCCTGGGACGGTATGGCTACACCTTC.